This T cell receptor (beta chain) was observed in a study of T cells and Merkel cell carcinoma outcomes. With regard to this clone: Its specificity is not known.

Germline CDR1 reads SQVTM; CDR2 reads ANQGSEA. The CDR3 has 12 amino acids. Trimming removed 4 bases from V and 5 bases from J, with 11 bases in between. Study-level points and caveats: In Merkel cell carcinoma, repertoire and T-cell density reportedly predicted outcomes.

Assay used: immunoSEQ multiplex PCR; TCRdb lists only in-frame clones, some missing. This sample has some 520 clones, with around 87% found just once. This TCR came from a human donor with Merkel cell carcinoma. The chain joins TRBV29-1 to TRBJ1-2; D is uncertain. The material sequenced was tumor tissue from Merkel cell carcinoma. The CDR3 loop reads CSVGEGGYGYTF. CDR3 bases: TGCAGCGTTGGTGAAGGAGGTTATGGCTACACCTTC.